A single sample is the source of the 26 T cell receptor beta chains below, sequenced in a study of PD-1 blockade in mismatch repair-deficient tumors. Profiled with immunoSEQ multiplex PCR; TCRdb holds only in-frame clones, not every one. Altogether approximately 10,000 clones are present, more than 75% being singletons, with the ten largest covering roughly 15%. Antigen specificity for these receptors is unknown. This sample's time point: approximately ten-day in vitro stimulation with candidate mutation-associated neoantigen peptide 1. The source material was cells cultured in vitro, sampled from a patient treated with pembrolizumab. These receptors came from an adult with mismatch repair-deficient cancer.

This chain connects TRBV27 to TRBJ1-4; 7 bases map to TRBD1. V lost 3 bases to trimming and J lost 5 bases; unmatched junction nucleotides: 6. From germline, CDR1 is MNHEY and CDR2 SMNVEV (reference sequence). The CDR3 totals 15 residues. CDR3 protein: CASSFGQAVNEKLFF. The CDR3 region has the DNA TGTGCCAGCAGTTTTGGACAGGCCGTAAATGAAAAACTGTTTTTT.

This chain uses TRBV18 with TRBJ2-3, with 9 bases lining up with TRBD2. From germline, CDR1 is KGHSH and CDR2 LQKENI. V shed 2 bases and J 1 base; nucleotides not matched to a gene: 19. This CDR3 spans 21 amino acids. CDR3 in DNA: TGTGCCAGCTCACCAGCAGCTGTTATGGGTTCACTAGCGGGCGGCACAGATACGCAGTATTTT. As protein: CASSPAAVMGSLAGGTDTQYF.

This chain connects TRBV13 to TRBJ2-3; 14 bases line up with TRBD2. The germline V gene has CDR1 PRHDT and CDR2 FYEKMQ (reference sequence). The CDR3 runs to 16 residues. The J segment lost 1 base and the V segment lost 8 bases, leaving 5 bases of the junction unmatched. The CDR3 DNA reads TGTGCCAGCGGGACTAGCGGGAGATTTGGCACAGATACGCAGTATTTT. It is translated as CASGTSGRFGTDTQYF. The complete variable domain, with remaining parts taken from reference TRBV13 and TRBJ2-3, reads AAGVIQSPRHLIKEKRETATLKCYPIPRHDTVYWYQQGPGQDPQFLISFYEKMQSDKGSIPDRFSAQQFSDYHSELNMSSLELGDSALYFCASGTSGRFGTDTQYFGPGTRLTVL.

The CDR3 is CASSISRFGDGDSGANVLTF. DNA for the CDR3: TGTGCCAGTAGTATAAGTCGTTTCGGGGACGGGGACTCTGGGGCCAACGTCCTGACTTTC. The chain has TRBV19 and TRBJ2-6; TRBD1 or TRBD2 may be the D gene (5 bases each). This CDR3 is 20 amino acids long. Trimming removed 2 bases at V and 0 bases at J, with 20 bases between. CDR1 and CDR2 (germline): LNHDA, SQIVND (reference sequence).

The chain links TRBV6-1 to TRBJ1-3; 9 bases agree with TRBD1. Looked up from germline, CDR1 is MNHNS and CDR2 is SASEGT. CDR3 length equals 14 residues. V was clipped by 5 bases and J by 2 bases; unmatched bases: 1. The CDR3 DNA follows: TGTGCCAGCAGTCGGACAGGGGCTGGAAACACCATATATTTT. Its protein is CASSRTGAGNTIYF.

The chain is built from TRBV10-3 and TRBJ1-1; D gene uncertain. The germline gives CDR1 ENHRY, CDR2 SYGVKD. The length of the CDR3 is 12 residues. V was cut by 4 bases and J by 1 base, with 4 bases left in between. In DNA form, the CDR3 reads TGTGCCATCAGTGTCGGGAACACTGAAGCTTTCTTT. Protein product: CAISVGNTEAFF.

V and J are TRBV6-1 and TRBJ2-2, with TRBD1 matching over 9 bases. The V segment lost 0 bases and the J segment 4 bases; nucleotides outside the gene matches: 0. CDR3 size: 15 residues. Germline lookup yields CDR1 MNHNS and CDR2 SASEGT. The CDR3 DNA is TGTGCCAGCAGTGAAGCGGACAGGGGCACCGGGGAGCTGTTTTTT. It encodes CASSEADRGTGELFF.

The CDR3 reads CASSAKTRSGRETQYF. The CDR3 nucleotides are TGTGCCAGCAGCGCGAAGACTAGGTCGGGTAGAGAGACCCAGTACTTC. V is TRBV9 and J is TRBJ2-5; a possible D gene is TRBD2 (6 bases). Germline V gives CDR1 SGDLS, CDR2 YYNGEE. The germline V and J ends were trimmed by 3 bases and 4 bases, with 19 bases remaining between them. The CDR3 loop spans 16 amino acids.

This chain uses TRBV7-3 with TRBJ2-3, with a weak D call TRBD1 (6 bases). The CDR3 length is 15 residues. With 2 bases removed from V and 2 bases from J, the gap between germline ends came to 11 bases. CDR1 and CDR2 from the germline V gene are SGHTA and FQGTGA. The CDR3 DNA reads as TGTGCCAGCAGCTTAGTGACAGGTATCACAGATACGCAGTATTTT. Residues: CASSLVTGITDTQYF.

V is TRBV19 and J is TRBJ1-5; TRBD1 is a possible D gene (6 bases). This CDR3 has 14 amino acids. Germline CDR1 reads LNHDA; CDR2 reads SQIVND (reference sequence). The V and J ends lost 4 bases and 5 bases respectively, with 12 bases between them. The CDR3 region has the DNA TGTGCCAGTAGTACTTACAGGGATTATCAGCCCCAGCATTTT. As protein: CASSTYRDYQPQHF.

The gene calls are TRBV27 and TRBJ2-7, with D possibly matching TRBD1 (6 bases). The CDR3 consists of 11 residues. V was pared by 9 bases and J by 6 bases, with 12 bases between. Germline V CDR1 and CDR2: MNHEY, SMNVEV (reference sequence). CDR3 in amino acids: CASTQGGEQYF. CDR3 nucleotide sequence: TGTGCCAGTACACAGGGCGGCGAGCAGTACTTC.

The chain joins TRBV6-1 to TRBJ2-1, with D hard to call. The ends were cut back, 11 bases at V and 1 base at J, with 15 bases in the middle. The CDR3 has 14 amino acids. Germline CDR1 is MNHNS and CDR2 is SASEGT. This CDR3 is CASRNLLSYNEQFF. Here the CDR3 DNA reads TGTGCCTCCCGGAATCTCTTATCCTACAATGAGCAGTTCTTC.

The CDR3 coding sequence is TGTGCCAGCAGCACCCGGACAGGGAGTAACGAAAAACTGTTTTTT. Its protein is CASSTRTGSNEKLFF. The chain is built from TRBV5-6 and TRBJ1-4; 8 bases map to TRBD1. Germline CDR1 reads SGHDT; CDR2 reads YYEEEE. V trimming: 4 bases; J trimming: 8 bases; junction bases outside the gene matches: 10. This CDR3 is 15 amino acids long. Full variable domain (missing parts from reference TRBV5-6 and TRBJ1-4): DAGVTQSPTHLIKTRGQQVTLRCSPKSGHDTVSWYQQALGQGPQFIFQYYEEEERQRGNFPDRFSGHQFPNYSSELNVNALLLGDSALYLCASSTRTGSNEKLFFGSGTQLSVL.

The chain employs TRBV7-2 and TRBJ2-5, with a possible D match to TRBD2 (5 bases). The CDR3 extends over 13 amino acids. Trimming removed 8 bases from V and 5 bases from J, with 15 bases in between. CDR1 is SGHTA and CDR2 is FQGNSA in the germline V gene. The CDR3 reads CASRAVTRETQYF. CDR3 sequence (DNA): TGTGCCAGCCGAGCGGTTACTAGGGAGACCCAGTACTTC.

The V call is TRBV5-1, the J call TRBJ1-2, with TRBD1 matching 7 bases. The CDR3 runs 14 residues. V trimming: 0 bases; J trimming: 7 bases; junction bases outside the gene matches: 6. Germline V gene data show CDR1 as SGHRS and CDR2 as YFSETQ. CDR3 loop: CASSLAPRTGGYTF. The CDR3, as DNA: TGCGCCAGCAGCTTGGCCCCCCGGACAGGTGGCTACACCTTC.

The gene calls are TRBV7-2 and TRBJ1-2, with D possibly being TRBD1 (6 bases). Germline V gene lookup returns CDR1 SGHTA and CDR2 FQGNSA. The CDR3 consists of 13 residues. The ends were cut back, 2 bases at V and 4 bases at J, with 8 bases in the middle. As DNA, the CDR3 is TGTGCCAGCAGCTTACGGACAGCCTATGGCTACACCTTC. This gives the protein CASSLRTAYGYTF.

This clone was detected once. J is TRBJ2-1 and V is TRBV19; the D gene is possibly TRBD1 (6 bases). The CDR3 consists of 17 residues. Germline V CDR1 and CDR2: LNHDA, SQIVND (reference sequence). The V end lost 10 bases, the J end lost 0 bases, and 22 bases lay between the germline ends. This chain's CDR3 is CATSLGHRLSSYNEQFF. The CDR3 DNA reads TGTGCCACCTCGTTGGGACACCGACTTAGCTCCTACAATGAGCAGTTCTTC.

This rearrangement joins TRBV28 to TRBJ2-1; D is perhaps TRBD1 or TRBD2 (6 bases each). The CDR3 length is 15 residues. Germline values: CDR1 MDHEN, CDR2 SYDVKM. Between the trimmed V and J ends, which lost 5 bases and 7 bases, there was a span of 18 bases. The CDR3 region is CASSLGAGSGNEQFF. In DNA form, the CDR3 reads TGTGCCAGCAGTCTGGGGGCGGGATCGGGAAATGAGCAGTTCTTC. Full variable domain (remainder filled in from reference TRBV28 and TRBJ2-1): DVKVTQSSRYLVKRTGEKVFLECVQDMDHENMFWYRQDPGLGLRLIYFSYDVKMKEKGDIPEGYSVSREKKERFSLILESASTNQTSMYLCASSLGAGSGNEQFFGPGTRLTVL.

The chain carries TRBV5-5 and TRBJ2-2; 7 bases are shared with TRBD2. Germline values: CDR1 SGHKS, CDR2 YYEKEE (reference sequence). The V and J ends lost 4 bases and 6 bases, in that order; junction bases with no gene match: 6. The CDR3 extends over 14 amino acids. DNA for the CDR3: TGTGCCAGCAGCGCTAGACTAGCCGCCGGGGAGCTGTTTTTT. Protein: CASSARLAAGELFF.

The rearrangement joins TRBV4-1 to TRBJ2-1; 8 nucleotides line up with TRBD1. Looked up from germline, CDR1 is MGHRA and CDR2 is YSYEKL. The CDR3 runs 17 residues. V was clipped by 4 bases and J by 12 bases; unmatched bases: 20. Here the CDR3 DNA reads TGCGCCAGCAGCCTACCACTGGGCCGGGACAGGCGATTCCGGCAGTTCTTC. Protein: CASSLPLGRDRRFRQFF.

The chain has TRBV11-3 and TRBJ2-1; D is tentatively TRBD1 or TRBD2 (5 bases each). With 1 base removed from V and 4 bases from J, the gap between germline ends came to 11 bases. The length of the CDR3 is 15 residues. Looked up from germline, CDR1 is SGHNT and CDR2 is YENEEA. The CDR3 nucleotides are TGTGCCAGCAGCTTAGTTCCGGGACCGTACAATGAGCAGTTCTTC. Translated: CASSLVPGPYNEQFF. Full variable domain (missing parts from reference TRBV11-3 and TRBJ2-1): EAGVVQSPRYKIIEKKQPVAFWCNPISGHNTLYWYLQNLGQGPELLIRYENEEAVDDSQLPKDRFSAERLKGVDSTLKIQPAELGDSAVYLCASSLVPGPYNEQFFGPGTRLTVL.

The J gene is TRBJ2-7, the V gene TRBV7-3; 13 nucleotides line up with TRBD2. V trimming: 4 bases; J trimming: 3 bases; junction bases outside the gene matches: 3. Germline CDR1 SGHTA, CDR2 FQGTGA. The CDR3 has 15 amino acids. The CDR3 DNA is TGTGCCAGCAGCTCCGGGACTAGCGGGAACTACGAGCAGTACTTC. Its protein is CASSSGTSGNYEQYF.

The rearrangement links TRBV15 to TRBJ2-7; D gene ambiguous. V lost 0 bases to trimming and J lost 2 bases, with 8 bases between them. The CDR3 contains 14 residues. The germline V gene has CDR1 LNHNV and CDR2 YYDKDF (reference sequence). The CDR3 DNA reads as TGTGCCACCAGCAGAGATGGGCAGACCTACGAGCAGTACTTC. This sequence encodes CATSRDGQTYEQYF.

The chain couples TRBV6-1 to TRBJ1-1, with 10 bases that match TRBD1. V lost 5 bases to trimming and J lost 2 bases; unmatched junction nucleotides: 5. The CDR3 spans 15 residues. CDR1 and CDR2 (germline): MNHNS, SASEGT. The CDR3 region is CASSHGQGVNTEAFF. In nucleotides, the CDR3 is TGTGCCAGCAGTCACGGACAGGGGGTTAACACTGAAGCTTTCTTT.

The rearrangement uses TRBV10-3 and TRBJ1-1; D may be TRBD1 (5 bases). This CDR3 has 12 amino acids. Germline lookup yields CDR1 ENHRY and CDR2 SYGVKD. Between the trimmed V and J ends, which lost 4 bases and 7 bases, there was a span of 10 bases. Here the CDR3 reads CAISAQGREAFF. CDR3 nucleotides: TGTGCCATCAGTGCCCAGGGACGTGAAGCTTTCTTT.

The chain is built from TRBV2 and TRBJ1-5; a possible D gene is TRBD1 (5 bases). V was clipped by 6 bases and J by 0 bases, with 6 bases between them. CDR1 and CDR2 from the germline V gene are SNHLY and FYNNEI. The CDR3 contains 13 residues. CDR3 in amino acids: CASRGDSNQPQHF. The CDR3 bases are TGTGCCAGCAGGGGGGATAGCAATCAGCCCCAGCATTTT.